The 30 T cell receptor beta chains below were found in one sample sequenced in a study of cytomegalovirus exposure and HLA in healthy donors. PCR used 60 Vbeta primers and 13 Jbeta primers. Only in-frame clones appear in the TCRdb table, and some are missing; sequencing was by immunoSEQ multiplex PCR. The sample yields under 300,000 clones, around 66% seen once. Sequenced material: PBMCs. These receptors all stem from a female donor in good health and CMV-seronegative.

V usage is TRBV11-2 and J usage is TRBJ1-1, with 8 positions matching TRBD1. Germline V gene lookup returns CDR1 SGHAT and CDR2 FQNNGV. The junction had 9 bases not matched to a gene; V was cut back by 6 bases and J by 0 bases. The CDR3 is 16 amino acids. The CDR3 reads CASRPQRQGLNTEAFF. DNA of the CDR3: TGTGCCAGCAGGCCCCAAAGACAGGGGTTGAACACTGAAGCTTTCTTT.

V gene TRBV2 combines with J gene TRBJ2-7; the match to TRBD2 covers 14 bases. CDR3 length: 13 residues. V trimming: 8 bases; J trimming: 4 bases; junction bases outside the gene matches: 1. The V gene's germline CDR1 is SNHLY and CDR2 FYNNEI. The DNA for the CDR3 is TGTGCCAGCGGACTAGCGGGAGGATACGAGCAGTACTTC. Translated, it gives CASGLAGGYEQYF.

CDR3 region: CASSEAGPYEQYF. The CDR3 DNA sequence: TGTGCCAGCAGTGAAGCAGGCCCCTACGAGCAGTACTTC. The chain is built from TRBV25-1 and TRBJ2-7; D not resolved. The ends were cut back, 2 bases at V and 2 bases at J, with 7 bases in the middle. CDR1 is MGHDK, CDR2 SYGVNS, per germline. The CDR3 is 13 amino acids.

The DNA for the CDR3 is TGTGCCAGCAGCTTAGGAGGGTTTACCACAGATACGCAGTATTTT. This sequence encodes CASSLGGFTTDTQYF. This chain joins TRBV7-9 and TRBJ2-3; D perhaps matches TRBD2 (5 bases). The V end lost 1 base, the J end lost 2 bases, and 10 bases lay between the germline ends. The length of the CDR3 is 15 residues. CDR1 and CDR2 from the germline V gene are SEHNR and FQNEAQ (reference sequence).

This chain links TRBV15 with TRBJ1-5; no clear D gene. The germline V gene has CDR1 LNHNV and CDR2 YYDKDF (reference sequence). CDR3 length: 12 amino acids. V lost 4 bases and J 4 bases, leaving 5 bases between the germline ends. CDR3 DNA sequence: TGTGCCACCAGCACCCGGAATCAGCCCCAGCATTTT. Protein sequence: CATSTRNQPQHF. The complete variable domain, with remaining parts taken from reference TRBV15 and TRBJ1-5, reads DAMVIQNPRYQVTQFGKPVTLSCSQTLNHNVMYWYQQKSSQAPKLLFHYYDKDFNNEADTPDNFQSRRPNTSFCFLDIRSPGLGDTAMYLCATSTRNQPQHFGDGTRLSIL.

The rearrangement links TRBV5-4 to TRBJ2-1, with 10 bases that match TRBD2. CDR1 is SGHNT and CDR2 is YYREEE in the germline V gene (reference sequence). The V gene end was trimmed by 4 bases and the J gene end by 8 bases; junction bases not matched to a gene: 15. The CDR3 length is 17 residues. As DNA, the CDR3 is TGTGCCAGCAGCCGGTCGGCTAGCGGGAGAATTTTCGATGAGCAGTTCTTC. This gives the protein CASSRSASGRIFDEQFF.

The V and J genes are TRBV21-1 and TRBJ2-6; no DNA check was done on the table's D call, TRBD2. TRBV21-1 is marked as a pseudogene. CDR3 length equals 15 residues. CDR3 coding DNA: TGTGCCAGCAGCAATTATTGTTCTGGGGCCAACGTCCTGACTTTC. Translation gives CASSNYCSGANVLTF.

The V gene is TRBV5-1, the J gene TRBJ1-2; 7 nucleotides agree with TRBD1. From germline, CDR1 is SGHRS and CDR2 YFSETQ. Trimming removed 0 bases from V and 4 bases from J; junction bases left unmatched: 9. The CDR3 extends over 16 amino acids. The CDR3 DNA sequence: TGCGCCAGCAGCTTGGGCCGGGGGCAGGGGGGCTATGGCTACACCTTC. Its protein product is CASSLGRGQGGYGYTF.

The genes are TRBV6-1 and TRBJ1-1, with D uncertain. V was cut by 4 bases and J by 5 bases, with 8 bases left in between. This CDR3 has 12 residues. Germline V gene lookup returns CDR1 MNHNS and CDR2 SASEGT. DNA for the CDR3: TGTGCCAGCAGTGGAGAGGTTACTGAAGCTTTCTTT. Protein: CASSGEVTEAFF.

This chain links TRBV11-2 with TRBJ2-7; no clear D. Germline V gene sequence: CDR1 SGHAT, CDR2 FQNNGV. V lost 0 bases to trimming and J lost 2 bases, with 8 bases between them. This CDR3 region has 14 residues. The CDR3 reads CASSLDLTTYEQYF. CDR3 sequence (DNA): TGTGCCAGCAGCTTAGATCTAACCACCTACGAGCAGTACTTC.

This clone was seen only a few times. This chain joins TRBV10-2 and TRBJ1-6; weak D call: TRBD1 (6 bases). Per germline, CDR1 WSHSY and CDR2 SAAADI. This CDR3 comprises 17 residues. V lost 3 bases and J lost 5, with 17 bases in between. CDR3 loop: CASSDTGRGVHNSPLHF. CDR3 bases: TGCGCCAGCAGTGACACAGGGAGGGGGGTTCATAATTCACCCCTCCACTTT.

The gene calls are TRBV27 and TRBJ2-4; maybe TRBD2 (6 bases). Germline V gene lookup returns CDR1 MNHEY and CDR2 SMNVEV (reference sequence). This CDR3 spans 18 amino acids. V lost 2 bases, J lost 5 bases, and 22 bases lay in between. The CDR3 DNA reads as TGTGCCAGCAGTTTACGCACTATTTCTAGCGTATCGGAAAACATTCAGTACTTC. Its translation: CASSLRTISSVSENIQYF.

V usage is TRBV14 and J usage is TRBJ2-5, with 9 bases lining up with TRBD1. The last part of the DNA fits TRBJ2-7 better; the J call may be wrong. This CDR3 is 13 amino acids long. Germline V gene data show CDR1 as SGHDN and CDR2 as FVKESK. CDR3 loop: CASSPGTGNEQYF. CDR3 sequence (DNA): TGTGCCAGCAGCCCCGGGACAGGGAACGAGCAGTACTTC.

In its sample, this clone was seen a few times. The CDR3 spells CASSLGSPLGAYHEQYF. The CDR3 region has the DNA TGTGCCAGCAGCCTGGGAAGTCCTCTTGGGGCTTACCACGAGCAGTACTTC. The gene calls are TRBV14 and TRBJ2-7, with D possibly being TRBD1 (5 bases). Germline-derived CDR1 and CDR2 are SGHDN and FVKESK. The CDR3 consists of 17 residues. Trimming shortened V by 4 bases and J by 5 bases, and 24 bases separated the two germline ends. Full variable domain (rest looked up from reference TRBV14 and TRBJ2-7): EAGVTQFPSHSVIEKGQTVTLRCDPISGHDNLYWYRRVMGKEIKFLLHFVKESKQDESGMPNNRFLAERTGGTYSTLKVQPAELEDSGVYFCASSLGSPLGAYHEQYFGPGTRLTVT.

This clone was counted once. V is TRBV20-1 and J is TRBJ2-1; D call uncertain. Trimming stripped 4 bases from V and 6 bases from J, with 7 bases between. Germline loops: CDR1 DFQATT, CDR2 SNEGSKA (reference sequence). The CDR3 is 11 amino acids. The CDR3 protein is CSATVFNEQFF. The CDR3 DNA reads TGCAGTGCTACAGTGTTCAATGAGCAGTTCTTC.

The V gene is TRBV2, the J gene TRBJ2-4, with 9 bases fitting TRBD1. The CDR3 has 15 amino acids. Germline V gives CDR1 SNHLY, CDR2 FYNNEI. V lost 5 bases to trimming and J lost 2 bases; unmatched junction nucleotides: 4. CDR3 in amino acids: CASSQQGATKNIQYF. For the CDR3, the DNA is TGTGCCAGCAGTCAACAGGGGGCGACCAAAAACATTCAGTACTTC.

V and J are TRBV5-1 and TRBJ2-1; 8 positions match TRBD1. Germline CDR1 reads SGHRS; CDR2 reads YFSETQ. The CDR3 has 18 amino acids. With V trimmed by 5 bases and J by 0 bases, 13 bases remained unmatched. The CDR3 loop is CASSIGRGPSRSYNEQFF. CDR3 coding DNA: TGCGCCAGCAGTATAGGCAGGGGGCCCTCACGCTCCTACAATGAGCAGTTCTTC.

J is TRBJ2-1 and V is TRBV27; D is undetermined. Trimming stripped 5 bases from V and 1 base from J, with 12 bases between. Germline V lookup: CDR1 MNHEY, CDR2 SMNVEV (reference sequence). This CDR3 is 15 amino acids long. CDR3 protein: CASSPRQRSYNEQFF. The DNA of the CDR3 is TGTGCCAGCAGTCCCCGGCAGAGGTCCTACAATGAGCAGTTCTTC.

This clone was counted only a few times. This chain connects TRBV7-2 to TRBJ1-5; 9 bases fit TRBD1. The V and J ends lost 1 base and 6 bases, in that order; junction bases with no gene match: 4. This CDR3 region has 15 residues. Germline CDR1 and CDR2: SGHTA and FQGNSA. The CDR3 region has the DNA TGTGCCAGCAGCTTAGGTGGGACAGGGCCTCAGCCCCAGCATTTT. This translates into CASSLGGTGPQPQHF.

This clone turned up a few times. The chain carries TRBV9 and TRBJ2-5; D remains ambiguous. Matching the DNA end better, TRBJ2-7 makes the J call doubtful. The CDR3 is 15 residues long. Germline lookup yields CDR1 SGDLS and CDR2 YYNGEE. The chain's CDR3 is CASSAGSLNSYEQYF. The CDR3 coding sequence is TGTGCCAGCAGCGCCGGGTCTCTGAACTCCTACGAGCAGTACTTC.

Only a few counts were recorded for this clone. The chain combines TRBV20-1 with TRBJ1-1; no clear D gene. Germline V CDR1 and CDR2: DFQATT, SNEGSKA (reference sequence). The CDR3 is 8 residues long. Trimming shortened V by 7 bases and J by 12 bases, and 9 bases separated the two germline ends. CDR3 DNA: TGCAGTGGAGCTGGGCCTTTCTTT. Translation gives CSGAGPFF.

The genes are TRBV5-1 and TRBJ1-1, with 7 positions matching TRBD1. The V and J ends lost 3 bases and 1 base, in that order; junction bases with no gene match: 12. Looked up from germline, CDR1 is SGHRS and CDR2 is YFSETQ. The CDR3 is 17 residues long. The chain's CDR3 is CASSSDRHPRANTEAFF. CDR3 coding DNA: TGCGCCAGCAGCTCGGACAGGCACCCTCGGGCGAACACTGAAGCTTTCTTT. The full variable domain, its missing parts supplied by reference TRBV5-1 and TRBJ1-1, is KAGVTQTPRYLIKTRGQQVTLSCSPISGHRSVSWYQQTPGQGLQFLFEYFSETQRNKGNFPGRFSGRQFSNSRSEMNVSTLELGDSALYLCASSSDRHPRANTEAFFGQGTRLTVV.

The rearrangement joins TRBV10-3 to TRBJ1-2; TRBD1 aligns across 10 bases. The CDR3 is 16 amino acids. Germline V gene lookup returns CDR1 ENHRY and CDR2 SYGVKD. J lost 4 bases, V lost 3 bases, and 8 bases had no gene match. CDR3 in DNA: TGTGCCATCAGTGAAGGTTGGACAGGGGGTGGCTATGGCTACACCTTC. As protein: CAISEGWTGGGYGYTF.

This chain connects TRBV2 to TRBJ2-7; 11 nucleotides agree with TRBD2. The trim removed 8 bases at V and 2 bases at J, leaving 2 bases unmatched. The CDR3 runs 13 residues. Germline V gene data show CDR1 as SNHLY and CDR2 as FYNNEI. CDR3 sequence (DNA): TGTGCCAGCGCTAGCGGGAGGCCCTACGAGCAGTACTTC. Translating gives CASASGRPYEQYF.

The CDR3 coding sequence is TGTGCCTGGAGTGTAAGAGCCGGGGAGCTGTTTTTT. This translates into CAWSVRAGELFF. V usage is TRBV30 and J usage is TRBJ2-2; no clear D gene. The CDR3 length is 12 residues. Germline values: CDR1 GTSNPN, CDR2 SVGIG (reference sequence). Trimming took 0 bases from V and 6 from J, leaving 5 bases between them.

The chain carries TRBV27 and TRBJ1-3, with a possible D match to TRBD1 (5 bases). Germline V gives CDR1 MNHEY, CDR2 SMNVEV (reference sequence). The CDR3 totals 14 residues. V lost 2 bases to trimming and J lost 4 bases, with 9 bases between them. The CDR3 region is CASSLQGSGNTIYF. The CDR3 DNA follows: TGTGCCAGCAGTTTACAGGGTTCCGGAAACACCATATATTTT.

V is TRBV27 and J is TRBJ1-1; D unresolved. Germline CDR1 and CDR2: MNHEY and SMNVEV (reference sequence). The V and J ends lost 9 bases and 0 bases respectively, with 11 bases between them. There are 13 residues in the CDR3. In nucleotides, the CDR3 is TGTGCCAGTTGGACTCTAATGAACACTGAAGCTTTCTTT. Its protein is CASWTLMNTEAFF.

V and J are TRBV10-1 and TRBJ2-7, with 11 bases identical to TRBD1. Germline V gene sequence: CDR1 WNHNN, CDR2 SYGVQD (reference sequence). The CDR3 length is 14 residues. V lost 2 bases to trimming and J lost 6 bases; unmatched junction nucleotides: 3. DNA of the CDR3: TGCGCCAGCAGTGAGGCCGGGACAGGGGGCGAGCAGTACTTC. Protein product: CASSEAGTGGEQYF.

This rearrangement joins TRBV11-2 to TRBJ1-1; the D is unclear. This CDR3 spans 14 amino acids. Germline CDR1 SGHAT, CDR2 FQNNGV. The V end was cut by 3 bases, the J end by 1 base, with 9 bases between. The CDR3 sequence is CASSFGDPNTEAFF. CDR3 nucleotides: TGTGCCAGCAGCTTCGGGGATCCGAACACTGAAGCTTTCTTT.

This clone was seen more than once but under ten times. J is TRBJ2-3 and V is TRBV30; D remains unclear. V lost 2 bases and J lost 0, with 3 bases in between. Germline V gene lookup returns CDR1 GTSNPN and CDR2 SVGIG (reference sequence). The CDR3 runs to 12 residues. The CDR3 coding sequence is TGTGCCTGGAGTACTAGCACAGATACGCAGTATTTT. Its protein product is CAWSTSTDTQYF.